This T cell receptor beta chain derives from a study of cytomegalovirus exposure and HLA in healthy donors. General study points: CMV antigen specificity was confirmed in vitro for three CMV-associated chains.

Only in-frame clones appear in the TCRdb table, and some are missing; sequencing was by immunoSEQ multiplex PCR. The profile shows 100,000 to 120,000 clones, roughly nine tenths of them singletons. The CDR3 contains 16 residues. CDR1 and CDR2 from the germline V gene are SEHNR and FQNEAQ (reference sequence). The V gene end was trimmed by 5 bases and the J gene end by 5 bases; junction bases not matched to a gene: 7. Comments on this clone: Its antigen remains unidentified.

V gene TRBV7-9 combines with J gene TRBJ2-3, with 13 bases matching TRBD2. The sequence was obtained from a young woman in good health and CMV-seronegative. Material: PBMCs. Here the CDR3 reads CASSLGLAGVGDTQYF. The CDR3 DNA sequence: TGTGCCAGCAGCCTCGGACTAGCGGGGGTGGGAGATACGCAGTATTTT.